The clone carrying this TCR beta chain was detected only once. This entry is derived from a study of shared clonotypes between healthy human individuals. The germline gives CDR1 SQVTM, CDR2 ANQGSEA. CDR3 size: 10 residues. V lost 7 bases and J lost 11, with 14 bases in between. Authors' data handling: For the immunoSEQ data, sequences were junction-only without quality scores, so filtering differed. Only in-frame clones appear in the TCRdb table, and some are missing; sequencing was by immunoSEQ multiplex PCR. From that table come the V and J calls and clone size; the DNA was used to work out D and trimming. The sample has fewer than 550,000 clones, over 75% seen once.

The receptor's source is a middle-aged woman in good health. Some clones in this sample may be carry-over from other donors' samples. Sequenced sample: PBMCs. The J gene is TRBJ1-2, the V gene TRBV29-1; D remains ambiguous. The CDR3 spells CSATIGEYTF. The CDR3 coding sequence is TGCAGCGCTACCATAGGAGAATACACCTTC.